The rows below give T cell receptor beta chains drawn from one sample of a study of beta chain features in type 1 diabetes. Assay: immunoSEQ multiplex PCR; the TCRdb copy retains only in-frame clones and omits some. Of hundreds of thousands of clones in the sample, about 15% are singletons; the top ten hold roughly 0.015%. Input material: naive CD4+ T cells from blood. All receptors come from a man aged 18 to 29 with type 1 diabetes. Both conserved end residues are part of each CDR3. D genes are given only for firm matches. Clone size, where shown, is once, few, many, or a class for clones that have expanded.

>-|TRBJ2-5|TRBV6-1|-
CASRSGEETQYF
TGTGCCAGCAGAAGCGGAGAAGAGACCCAGTACTTC
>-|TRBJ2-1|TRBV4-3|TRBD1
CASSQDQGARYNEQFF
TGCGCCAGCAGCCAAGATCAGGGGGCGCGGTACAATGAGCAGTTCTTC
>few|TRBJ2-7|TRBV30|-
CAWRRRGPYEKQYF
TGTGCCTGGAGGCGGCGGGGCCCCTACGAGAAGCAGTACTTC
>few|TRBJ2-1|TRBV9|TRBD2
CASSVRGREGINEQFF
TGTGCCAGCAGCGTCCGTGGGCGGGAGGGCATCAATGAGCAGTTCTTC
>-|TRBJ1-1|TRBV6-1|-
CASRGAGGTEAFF
TGTGCCAGCAGGGGGGCGGGGGGCACTGAAGCTTTCTTT
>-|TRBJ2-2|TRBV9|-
CASSGEPVSSRGYTGELFF
TGTGCCAGCAGCGGCGAACCGGTTTCGAGCAGGGGTTACACCGGGGAGCTGTTTTTT
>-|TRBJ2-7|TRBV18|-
CASSPREGEQYF
TGTGCCAGCTCACCACGCGAGGGCGAGCAGTACTTC
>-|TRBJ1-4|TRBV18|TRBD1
CASSVTGGKTEKLFF
TGTGCCAGCTCAGTGACAGGGGGCAAGACGGAAAAACTGTTTTTT
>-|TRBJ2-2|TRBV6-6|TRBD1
CASSSRQGANGELFF
TGTGCCAGCAGTTCACGGCAGGGGGCCAACGGGGAGCTGTTTTTT
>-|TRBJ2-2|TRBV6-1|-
CASRDQGNTGELFF
TGTGCCAGCAGAGATCAGGGGAACACCGGGGAGCTGTTTTTT
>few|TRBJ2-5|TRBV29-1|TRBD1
CSVFRTGNGETQYF
TGCAGCGTTTTTAGGACAGGGAACGGAGAGACCCAGTACTTC
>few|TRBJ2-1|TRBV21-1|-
CASKDREAYNEQFF
TGTGCCAGCAAGGACAGGGAGGCCTACAATGAGCAGTTCTTC
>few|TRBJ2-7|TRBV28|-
CASSFKFGPEGGSYEQYF
TGTGCCAGCAGTTTCAAATTCGGCCCGGAGGGGGGGTCCTACGAGCAGTACTTC
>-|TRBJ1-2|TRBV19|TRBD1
CASSIPPTGRYGYTF
TGTGCCAGTAGTATCCCTCCGACAGGGCGGTATGGCTACACCTTC
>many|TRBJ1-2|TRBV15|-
CATSRDSYGYTF
TGTGCCACCAGCAGAGATTCGTATGGCTACACCTTC
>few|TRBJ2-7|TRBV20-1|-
CSARSGYEQYF
TGCAGTGCTAGATCCGGCTACGAGCAGTACTTC
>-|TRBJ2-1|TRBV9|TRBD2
CASSVEASGGVNEQFF
TGTGCCAGCAGCGTAGAGGCTAGCGGGGGCGTCAATGAGCAGTTCTTC
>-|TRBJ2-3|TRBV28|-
CASKRTDTQYF
TGTGCCAGCAAGAGAACAGATACGCAGTATTTT
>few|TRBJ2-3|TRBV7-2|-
CASSPQTGLPTDTQYF
TGTGCCAGCAGCCCCCAGACTGGACTACCCACAGATACGCAGTATTTT
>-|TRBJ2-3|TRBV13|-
CASSLSTSLGDTQYF
TGTGCCAGCAGCTTAAGTACTAGCCTAGGGGATACGCAGTATTTT
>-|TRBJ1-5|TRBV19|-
CASRGPYSNQPQHF
TGTGCCAGTAGGGGGCCATATAGCAATCAGCCCCAGCATTTT
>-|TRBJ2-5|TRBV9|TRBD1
CASSVAGTEETQYF
TGTGCCAGCAGCGTAGCGGGGACAGAAGAGACCCAGTACTTC
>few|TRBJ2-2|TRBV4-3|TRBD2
CASSQETSGGDTGELFF
TGCGCCAGCAGCCAAGAGACTAGCGGGGGGGACACCGGGGAGCTGTTTTTT
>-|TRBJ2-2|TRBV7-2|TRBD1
CASSFMTGYTGELFF
TGTGCCAGCAGCTTTATGACAGGGTACACCGGGGAGCTGTTTTTT
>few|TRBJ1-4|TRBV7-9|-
CASSPRDFGNEKLFF
TGTGCCAGCAGCCCCAGGGATTTTGGGAATGAAAAACTGTTTTTT
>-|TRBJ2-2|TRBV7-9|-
CASSLSITGNTGELFF
TGTGCCAGCAGCTTATCTATAACGGGGAACACCGGGGAGCTGTTTTTT
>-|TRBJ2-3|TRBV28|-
CASRSGASGPDTQYF
TGTGCCAGCAGATCCGGCGCCTCGGGTCCAGATACGCAGTATTTT
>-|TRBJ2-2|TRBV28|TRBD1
CASHREGQVITGELFF
TGTGCCAGCCATAGAGAAGGACAGGTTATAACCGGGGAGCTGTTTTTT
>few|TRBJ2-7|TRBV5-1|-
CASQRGKSYEQYF
TGCGCCAGTCAAAGGGGGAAATCCTACGAGCAGTACTTC
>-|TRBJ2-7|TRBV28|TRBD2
CASSPTGTSGFYEQYF
TGTGCCAGCAGTCCGACCGGGACTAGCGGGTTCTACGAGCAGTACTTC
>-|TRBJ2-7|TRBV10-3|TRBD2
CAISESLGGGYEQYF
TGTGCCATCAGTGAGTCCCTCGGGGGGGGTTACGAGCAGTACTTC
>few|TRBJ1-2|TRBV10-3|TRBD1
CAISAAPGTGVVGYTF
TGTGCCATCAGTGCCGCCCCCGGGACAGGGGTAGTGGGCTACACCTTC
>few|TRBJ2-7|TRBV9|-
CASSTQGYEQYF
TGTGCCAGCAGCACCCAGGGATACGAGCAGTACTTC
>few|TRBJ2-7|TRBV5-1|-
CASSTEQTYEQYF
TGCGCCAGCAGTACCGAACAGACCTACGAGCAGTACTTC
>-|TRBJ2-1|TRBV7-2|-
CASSPQLVTQGEQFF
TGTGCCAGCAGTCCCCAGCTAGTTACACAGGGTGAGCAGTTCTTC
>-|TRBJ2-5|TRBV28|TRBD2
CASSRDYQETQYF
TGTGCCAGCAGCCGGGACTATCAAGAGACCCAGTACTTC
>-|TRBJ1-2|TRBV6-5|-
CASTRTNWANYGYTF
TGTGCCAGCACCAGAACAAACTGGGCGAACTATGGCTACACCTTC
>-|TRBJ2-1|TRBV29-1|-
CSVGLASYNEQFF
TGCAGCGTTGGATTAGCCTCCTACAATGAGCAGTTCTTC
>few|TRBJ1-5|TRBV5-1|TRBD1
CASSHGTGNQPQHF
TGCGCCAGCAGCCACGGGACAGGCAATCAGCCCCAGCATTTT
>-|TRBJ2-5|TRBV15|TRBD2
CATSRLAGVETQYF
TGTGCCACCAGCAGACTAGCGGGAGTCGAGACCCAGTACTTC
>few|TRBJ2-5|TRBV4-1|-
CASSRIASETQYF
TGCGCCAGCAGCCGGATAGCGTCAGAGACCCAGTACTTC
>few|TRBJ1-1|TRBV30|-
CAWMAWYEAFF
TGTGCCTGGATGGCCTGGTATGAAGCTTTCTTT
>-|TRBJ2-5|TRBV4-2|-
CASSQDLLEETQYF
TGTGCCAGCAGCCAAGATTTACTAGAGGAGACCCAGTACTTC
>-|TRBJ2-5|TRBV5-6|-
CASSLALARETQYF
TGTGCCAGCAGCTTGGCTCTAGCCCGAGAGACCCAGTACTTC
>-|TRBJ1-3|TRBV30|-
CAWTVRSGNTIYF
TGTGCCTGGACCGTGCGCTCTGGAAACACCATATATTTT